This record covers a single T cell receptor beta chain. V was pared by 6 bases and J by 2 bases, with 6 bases between. The CDR3 totals 12 residues. In germline, CDR1 is SEHNR, CDR2 FQNEAQ (reference sequence). In the authors' workflow: Reference gene primer amplification gave estimated nucleated cell counts. Clones were read by immunoSEQ multiplex PCR, and TCRdb kept only the in-frame ones, dropping some. The DNA gave D and trimming, while V, J and clone size come from that table. The sample yields tens of thousands of clones, over 80% seen once. These data belong to a study of blood T cell repertoires in COVID-19. Study-wide context: Sites across the United States, Italy and Spain contributed samples from acute and convalescent COVID-19. Sources were T cells, B-cell-depleted T cells, or PBMCs; the material itself was cDNA or gDNA.

The material sequenced was peripheral blood. This TCR was sampled from a man aged 50 to 60 with acute or convalescent COVID-19. V is TRBV7-9 and J is TRBJ2-3; unclear D gene. The CDR3 spells CASSLLTDTQYF. The DNA for the CDR3 is TGTGCCAGCAGTCTACTCACAGATACGCAGTATTTT.